These 24 T cell receptor beta chains were all obtained from the same sample, sequenced in a study of blood T cell repertoires in COVID-19. The protocol was immunoSEQ multiplex PCR, while the TCRdb copy is restricted to in-frame clones and leaves out a portion. The table has more than 100,000 clones, 82% seen once. Sequencing was carried out using peripheral blood. The receptor set was obtained from a woman between 70 and 85 years old with acute or convalescent COVID-19.

The V call is TRBV7-2, the J call TRBJ1-5, with D maybe TRBD1 (5 bases). CDR1 and CDR2 (germline): SGHTA, FQGNSA. CDR3 length: 13 amino acids. V gave up 1 base and J gave up 9 bases, with 10 bases separating them. The CDR3 region has the DNA TGTGCCAGCAGCTTAGGGGGCGGGGTGCCCCAGCATTTT. Translating gives CASSLGGGVPQHF.

The genes are TRBV5-6 and TRBJ2-7, with TRBD1 matching over 7 bases. This CDR3 has 13 amino acids. Unmatched junction bases numbered 5, after V lost 3 bases and J lost 5 bases. Germline V gives CDR1 SGHDT, CDR2 YYEEEE. CDR3 protein: CASSSGTEDEQYF. CDR3 sequence (DNA): TGTGCCAGCAGCTCCGGGACAGAGGACGAGCAGTACTTC.

V gene TRBV27 combines with J gene TRBJ2-3, with D hard to call. V was cut by 2 bases and J by 0 bases, with 9 bases left in between. This CDR3 comprises 15 residues. The germline V gene encodes CDR1 MNHEY and CDR2 SMNVEV (reference sequence). CDR3 bases: TGTGCCAGCAGTTTAGTCAGAATGAGCACAGATACGCAGTATTTT. Its translation is CASSLVRMSTDTQYF.

The V gene is TRBV6-2 or TRBV6-3, the J gene TRBJ1-5, with TRBD1 matching 7 bases. CDR1 is MNHEY, CDR2 SVGEGT, per germline. The CDR3 sequence is 16 residues long. Trimming removed 4 bases from V and 2 bases from J; junction bases left unmatched: 8. The CDR3 sequence is CASSLGQRWGNQPQHF. The DNA of the CDR3 is TGTGCCAGCAGTTTGGGACAGAGATGGGGCAATCAGCCCCAGCATTTT.

This chain's CDR3 is CASTPGQGEKEKLFF. The CDR3 nucleotides read TGTGCCAGTACTCCGGGACAGGGGGAAAAAGAAAAACTGTTTTTT. The chain combines TRBV19 with TRBJ1-4; 11 positions agree with TRBD1. The CDR3 is 15 residues long. With 7 bases clipped from V and 8 bases from J, the junction kept 9 bases outside the gene matches. Germline V CDR1 and CDR2: LNHDA, SQIVND (reference sequence).

CDR3 coding DNA: TGTGCCAGCAGCCTCAGACAGGGGGACTACAATGAGCAGTTCTTC. This encodes CASSLRQGDYNEQFF. The rearrangement joins TRBV4-2 to TRBJ2-1; 9 bases fit TRBD1. V lost 4 bases to trimming and J lost 3 bases; unmatched junction nucleotides: 4. The CDR3 spans 15 residues. Looked up from germline, CDR1 is LGHNA and CDR2 is YNFKEQ.

The chain links TRBV10-3 to TRBJ1-2; 7 bases agree with TRBD1. J lost 5 bases, V lost 3 bases, and 0 bases had no gene match. The CDR3 extends over 12 amino acids. Germline assignment: CDR1 ENHRY and CDR2 SYGVKD. The CDR3 reads CAISEQGYGYTF. DNA of the CDR3: TGTGCCATCAGTGAACAGGGGTATGGCTACACCTTC.

This clone was seen a single time. The chain employs TRBV10-3 and TRBJ1-2; 9 bases are a match to TRBD1. V gave up 0 bases and J gave up 7 bases; unmatched junction bases: 9. Germline assignment: CDR1 ENHRY and CDR2 SYGVKD. The CDR3 is made up of 16 amino acids. The CDR3 reads CAISESGQGYRLGYTF. The CDR3 DNA reads as TGTGCCATCAGTGAGTCGGGACAGGGTTATAGGCTTGGCTACACCTTC.

This clone was picked up one time. V and J are TRBV5-4 and TRBJ1-2, with D possibly matching TRBD1 (6 bases). V was cut by 2 bases and J by 4 bases, with 9 bases left in between. The CDR3 spans 13 residues. Germline V gives CDR1 SGHNT, CDR2 YYREEE (reference sequence). In nucleotides, the CDR3 is TGTGCCAGCAGCTTTAGGGGGATCTATGGCTACACCTTC. This codes for CASSFRGIYGYTF.

In its sample, this clone was seen a few times. The rearrangement links TRBV5-6 to TRBJ2-7, with TRBD1 matching over 7 bases. The CDR3 runs 14 residues. The J segment lost 9 bases and the V segment lost 1 base, leaving 10 bases of the junction unmatched. Germline V gives CDR1 SGHDT, CDR2 YYEEEE. CDR3 sequence reads: CASSLYAGGSGQYV. Here the CDR3 DNA reads TGTGCCAGCAGCTTGTACGCAGGGGGTTCTGGGCAGTACGTC.

This chain uses TRBV5-1 with TRBJ2-1; 8 positions agree with TRBD1. The length of the CDR3 is 15 residues. Germline CDR1 reads SGHRS; CDR2 reads YFSETQ. V dropped 4 bases and J dropped 3; count of bases not matched to a gene: 6. The CDR3: CASSLGQGHYNEQFF. The CDR3 nucleotides are TGCGCCAGCAGCCTCGGACAGGGACACTACAATGAGCAGTTCTTC.

J is TRBJ1-2 and V is TRBV7-2; D ambiguous. The germline V gene encodes CDR1 SGHTA and CDR2 FQGNSA. CDR3 length equals 15 residues. Trimming removed 1 base from V and 5 bases from J, with 14 bases in between. This CDR3 reads CASSLVGTQRYGYTF. The CDR3 coding sequence is TGTGCCAGCAGCTTAGTGGGCACACAGAGATATGGCTACACCTTC.

The V gene is TRBV5-8, the J gene TRBJ1-2; 7 nucleotides align to TRBD1. The CDR3 length is 14 residues. After removal of 0 bases from V and 4 bases from J, the junction contained 3 bases not matched to a gene. The germline gives CDR1 SGHTS, CDR2 YDEGEE. In DNA, the CDR3 is TGTGCCAGCAGCTTGGGCAGGGGGTCCTATGGCTACACCTTC. Protein product: CASSLGRGSYGYTF.

With respect to this clone: Additional DNA sequences in this sample encode the identical CDR3. V usage is TRBV7-2 and J usage is TRBJ1-5; no clear D gene. Per the germline V gene, CDR1 is SGHTA and CDR2 is FQGNSA. The V end was cut by 1 base, the J end by 4 bases, with 8 bases between. The CDR3 runs 14 residues. The CDR3 DNA reads TGTGCCAGCAGCTTAGGCCAGGTGAATCAGCCCCAGCATTTT. Residues: CASSLGQVNQPQHF. The variable domain in full, with the rest retrieved from reference TRBV7-2 and TRBJ1-5, is GAGVSQSPSNKVTEKGKDVELRCDPISGHTALYWYRQSLGQGLEFLIYFQGNSAPDKSGLPSDRFSAERTGGSVSTLTIQRTQQEDSAVYLCASSLGQVNQPQHFGDGTRLSIL.

This CDR3 is CASSGQGNLYGYTF. CDR3 in DNA: TGTGCCAGCAGTGGACAGGGAAACCTTTATGGCTACACCTTC. The chain is built from TRBV2 and TRBJ1-2, with 7 bases that match TRBD1. Germline CDR1 reads SNHLY; CDR2 reads FYNNEI. The CDR3 totals 14 residues. With 4 bases clipped from V and 5 bases from J, the junction kept 7 bases outside the gene matches.

The chain recombines TRBV25-1 with TRBJ1-2, with D maybe TRBD1 (5 bases). Trimming took off 5 bases at V and 8 bases at J, with 15 bases between the two ends. Per germline, CDR1 MGHDK and CDR2 SYGVNS. This CDR3 contains 13 residues. The CDR3 coding sequence is TGTGCCAGCAGTTTCCCAGGGTCAGGGGGCTACACCTTC. Translation gives CASSFPGSGGYTF.

The chain couples TRBV5-4 to TRBJ2-7; D perhaps matches TRBD2 (6 bases). V was trimmed by 0 bases and J by 9 bases, leaving 19 bases between them. The CDR3 totals 15 residues. Per germline, CDR1 SGHNT and CDR2 YYREEE (reference sequence). The CDR3 is CASSLDGGGVVVQYF. The CDR3 DNA is TGTGCCAGCAGCTTGGACGGGGGTGGGGTGGTCGTGCAGTACTTC.

This clone was seen a few times. The V and J genes are TRBV5-1 and TRBJ2-5; 7 bases align to TRBD1. The CDR3 is made up of 14 amino acids. Unmatched junction bases numbered 2, after V lost 3 bases and J lost 0 bases. From germline, CDR1 is SGHRS and CDR2 YFSETQ. The CDR3 DNA follows: TGCGCCAGCAGCTCGACAGGGTACCAAGAGACCCAGTACTTC. Encoded protein: CASSSTGYQETQYF.

The rearrangement uses TRBV7-2 and TRBJ1-2; no clear D. Germline CDR1 is SGHTA and CDR2 is FQGNSA. CDR3 length: 13 amino acids. The germline V and J ends were trimmed by 1 base and 3 bases, with 6 bases remaining between them. CDR3 in amino acids: CASSLGSDYGYTF. Written as DNA, the CDR3 is TGTGCCAGCAGCTTAGGTTCGGACTATGGCTACACCTTC. Supplemented by reference TRBV7-2 and TRBJ1-2, the full variable domain reads GAGVSQSPSNKVTEKGKDVELRCDPISGHTALYWYRQSLGQGLEFLIYFQGNSAPDKSGLPSDRFSAERTGGSVSTLTIQRTQQEDSAVYLCASSLGSDYGYTFGSGTRLTVV.

A few counts support this clone. J is TRBJ2-7 and V is TRBV3-1 (or the pseudogene TRBV3-2), with 8 bases matching TRBD1. V lost 4 bases to trimming and J lost 2 bases; unmatched junction nucleotides: 7. In germline, CDR1 is LGHDT, CDR2 YNNKEL (reference sequence). The CDR3 extends over 15 amino acids. CDR3 DNA sequence: TGTGCCAGCAGCCCGACAGGGGACCGTACCTACGAGCAGTACGTC. This codes for CASSPTGDRTYEQYV.

The rearrangement uses TRBV7-9 and TRBJ1-1; D gene ambiguous. Germline lookup yields CDR1 SEHNR and CDR2 FQNEAQ (reference sequence). The V end was cut by 10 bases, the J end by 1 base, with 16 bases between. The CDR3 length is 14 residues. CDR3: CATSSFRGNTEAFF. DNA of the CDR3: TGTGCCACCTCTTCTTTTCGGGGGAACACTGAAGCTTTCTTT.

This chain joins TRBV5-4 and TRBJ2-5; D may be TRBD1 (5 bases). Germline CDR1 is SGHNT and CDR2 is YYREEE (reference sequence). CDR3 length: 14 residues. The germline V and J ends were trimmed by 0 bases and 1 base, with 7 bases remaining between them. Here the CDR3 DNA reads TGTGCCAGCAGCTTGGATGACAGCCAAGAGACCCAGTACTTC. Translated, it gives CASSLDDSQETQYF.

This chain joins TRBV19 and TRBJ1-5; TRBD1 matches 9 bases. The CDR3 has 15 amino acids. Germline assignment: CDR1 LNHDA and CDR2 SQIVND (reference sequence). After removal of 4 bases from V and 6 bases from J, the junction contained 7 bases not matched to a gene. The CDR3 is CASSSVQGASQPQHF. The DNA for the CDR3 is TGTGCCAGTAGTAGTGTACAGGGGGCTAGTCAGCCCCAGCATTTT.

V is TRBV7-9 and J is TRBJ1-3; D possibly corresponds to TRBD1 (6 bases). Germline values: CDR1 SEHNR, CDR2 FQNEAQ (reference sequence). The CDR3 runs to 19 residues. V was pared by 4 bases and J by 3 bases, with 25 bases between. The DNA for the CDR3 is TGTGCCAGCAGCTCCCACACCAACCCAGGGGAACCTGGTGGAAACACCATATATTTT. It is translated as CASSSHTNPGEPGGNTIYF. Using reference TRBV7-9 and TRBJ1-3 for the parts outside the CDR3, the full variable domain is DTGVSQNPRHKITKRGQNVTFRCDPISEHNRLYWYRQTLGQGPEFLTYFQNEAQLEKSRLLSDRFSAERPKGSFSTLEIQRTEQGDSAMYLCASSSHTNPGEPGGNTIYFGEGSWLTVV.